This is a list of T cell receptor beta chains from one sample in a study of blood T cell repertoires in COVID-19. Assay: immunoSEQ multiplex PCR; the TCRdb copy retains only in-frame clones and omits some. The sample carries about 160,000 clones, 70% to 90% recorded once. Sequencing was carried out using peripheral blood. These receptors originate from a man aged 65 to 79 with acute or convalescent COVID-19. The CDR3 runs from the conserved cysteine through the conserved F or W. A D gene is named only where the DNA matches it firmly. Size is omitted from some rows. Given values are once, few, many or a class for expanded clones.

CDR3 protein: CASSLLGEETEAFF; CDR3 DNA: TGTGCCAGTAGCCTGCTAGGGGAGGAGACTGAAGCTTTCTTT; D gene: .; J gene: TRBJ1-1; V gene: TRBV19; clone size: .
CDR3 protein: CASSGGQGGGYGYTF; CDR3 DNA: TGTGCCAGCAGCGGGGGACAGGGAGGGGGCTATGGCTACACCTTC; D gene: TRBD1; J gene: TRBJ1-2; V gene: TRBV5-4; clone size: .
CDR3 protein: CASSHGPGQGGSQPQHF; CDR3 DNA: TGTGCCAGCAGCCATGGGCCGGGACAGGGAGGGAGTCAGCCCCAGCATTTT; D gene: TRBD1; J gene: TRBJ1-5; V gene: TRBV3-1/TRBV3-2; clone size: few
CDR3 protein: CASRHETGGGETQYF; CDR3 DNA: TGTGCCAGCAGGCACGAGACAGGGGGCGGAGAGACCCAGTACTTC; D gene: TRBD1; J gene: TRBJ2-5; V gene: TRBV6-5; clone size: .
CDR3 protein: CASTKGGGGEETQYF; CDR3 DNA: TGTGCCAGCACCAAGGGGGGGGGAGGGGAAGAGACCCAGTACTTC; D gene: .; J gene: TRBJ2-5; V gene: TRBV21-1; clone size: .
CDR3 protein: CSALGGGGSSYEQYF; CDR3 DNA: TGCAGCGCTCTCGGTGGGGGCGGGAGCTCCTACGAGCAGTACTTC; D gene: .; J gene: TRBJ2-7; V gene: TRBV29-1; clone size: .
CDR3 protein: CSVRRTGGRPSNEQFF; CDR3 DNA: TGCAGCGTTAGAAGGACAGGGGGTAGACCTTCCAATGAGCAGTTCTTC; D gene: TRBD1; J gene: TRBJ2-1; V gene: TRBV29-1; clone size: .
CDR3 protein: CASSAGTGLSYEQYF; CDR3 DNA: TGCGCCAGCAGCGCCGGGACAGGTCTCTCCTACGAGCAGTACTTC; D gene: TRBD1; J gene: TRBJ2-7; V gene: TRBV5-1; clone size: .
CDR3 protein: CASSPHSFYEQYF; CDR3 DNA: TGTGCCAGTAGCCCCCACAGTTTCTACGAGCAGTACTTC; D gene: .; J gene: TRBJ2-7; V gene: TRBV19; clone size: .
CDR3 protein: CATSRRGKTRHEQFF; CDR3 DNA: TGTGCCACCAGCAGGAGGGGGAAGACGAGACATGAGCAGTTCTTC; D gene: .; J gene: TRBJ2-1; V gene: TRBV15; clone size: .
CDR3 protein: CSVERPRDRGRRGTDTQYF; CDR3 DNA: TGCAGCGTTGAGAGACCCCGGGACAGGGGGCGCCGGGGCACAGATACGCAGTATTTT; D gene: TRBD1; J gene: TRBJ2-3; V gene: TRBV29-1; clone size: once
CDR3 protein: CASSLTPGLAAGELFF; CDR3 DNA: TGTGCCAGCAGCCTAACCCCGGGACTAGCAGCCGGGGAGCTGTTTTTT; D gene: TRBD2; J gene: TRBJ2-2; V gene: TRBV7-2; clone size: .
CDR3 protein: CASSQGDRTSGNTIYF; CDR3 DNA: TGTGCCAGCAGCCAAGGGGACAGGACTTCTGGAAACACCATATATTTT; D gene: TRBD1; J gene: TRBJ1-3; V gene: TRBV14; clone size: once
CDR3 protein: CASSSSETYNEQFF; CDR3 DNA: TGTGCCAGCAGTTCCAGCGAGACCTACAATGAGCAGTTCTTC; D gene: .; J gene: TRBJ2-1; V gene: TRBV28; clone size: .
CDR3 protein: CASSQGDRGLQETQYF; CDR3 DNA: TGCGCCAGCAGCCAAGGGGACAGGGGGCTCCAAGAGACCCAGTACTTC; D gene: TRBD1; J gene: TRBJ2-5; V gene: TRBV4-1; clone size: .
CDR3 protein: CASRSGVSEQFF; CDR3 DNA: TGTGCCAGCAGATCAGGGGTGAGTGAGCAGTTCTTC; D gene: .; J gene: TRBJ2-1; V gene: TRBV6-5; clone size: .
CDR3 protein: CASSLGLAAYNEQFF; CDR3 DNA: TGTGCCAGCAGCTTAGGACTAGCGGCCTACAATGAGCAGTTCTTC; D gene: TRBD2; J gene: TRBJ2-1; V gene: TRBV7-9; clone size: .
CDR3 protein: CASSQDPGQGLAKNIQYF; CDR3 DNA: TGCGCCAGCAGCCAAGATCCAGGCCAGGGTCTAGCCAAAAACATTCAGTACTTC; D gene: .; J gene: TRBJ2-4; V gene: TRBV4-1; clone size: .
CDR3 protein: CSLWDRGRQETQYF; CDR3 DNA: TGCAGCTTATGGGACAGGGGCCGCCAAGAGACCCAGTACTTC; D gene: TRBD1; J gene: TRBJ2-5; V gene: TRBV29-1; clone size: .
CDR3 protein: CASSLAGQGSETQYF; CDR3 DNA: TGTGCCAGCAGCTTAGCGGGACAGGGTAGCGAGACCCAGTACTTC; D gene: TRBD1; J gene: TRBJ2-5; V gene: TRBV7-8; clone size: .
CDR3 protein: CASSLGPVTGDYGYTF; CDR3 DNA: TGTGCCAGCAGCTTAGGCCCCGTAACAGGGGACTATGGCTACACCTTC; D gene: TRBD1; J gene: TRBJ1-2; V gene: TRBV13; clone size: .
CDR3 protein: CAISEAGSVDTQYF; CDR3 DNA: TGTGCCATCAGTGAAGCGGGGTCGGTAGATACGCAGTATTTT; D gene: TRBD2; J gene: TRBJ2-3; V gene: TRBV10-3; clone size: once
CDR3 protein: CASSQVPGHQAYEQYF; CDR3 DNA: TGCGCCAGCAGCCAAGTCCCGGGACATCAGGCCTACGAGCAGTACTTC; D gene: .; J gene: TRBJ2-7; V gene: TRBV4-1; clone size: .
CDR3 protein: CASSPTRDRDTQYF; CDR3 DNA: TGTGCCAGCAGCCCGACCCGGGACAGAGACACCCAGTACTTC; D gene: TRBD1; J gene: TRBJ2-5; V gene: TRBV11-2; clone size: .
CDR3 protein: CATSDPQRGYEQYF; CDR3 DNA: TGTGCCACCAGTGATCCACAAAGAGGCTACGAGCAGTACTTC; D gene: .; J gene: TRBJ2-7; V gene: TRBV24-1; clone size: .
CDR3 protein: CASSFRTGGNTEAFF; CDR3 DNA: TGTGCCAGCAGCTTTCGGACAGGGGGCAACACTGAAGCTTTCTTT; D gene: TRBD1; J gene: TRBJ1-1; V gene: TRBV13; clone size: .
CDR3 protein: CASSQDFGGYEEAFF; CDR3 DNA: TGCGCCAGCAGCCAAGATTTTGGGGGGTATGAGGAAGCTTTCTTT; D gene: .; J gene: TRBJ1-1; V gene: TRBV4-3; clone size: .
CDR3 protein: CASSWDRGVGETQYF; CDR3 DNA: TGTGCCAGCAGCTGGGACAGGGGAGTTGGTGAGACCCAGTACTTC; D gene: TRBD1; J gene: TRBJ2-5; V gene: TRBV5-8; clone size: .
CDR3 protein: CASSFRQVLLWEQYF; CDR3 DNA: TGTGCCAGCAGCTTCCGACAGGTCCTCTTATGGGAGCAGTACTTC; D gene: .; J gene: TRBJ2-7; V gene: TRBV5-5; clone size: once
CDR3 protein: CASSLDGDTGELFF; CDR3 DNA: TGTGCCAGCAGCTTAGACGGGGACACCGGGGAGCTGTTTTTT; D gene: .; J gene: TRBJ2-2; V gene: TRBV11-2; clone size: .
CDR3 protein: CASSLAPGQGQETQYF; CDR3 DNA: TGTGCCAGCAGCTTAGCCCCAGGACAGGGGCAAGAGACCCAGTACTTC; D gene: TRBD1; J gene: TRBJ2-5; V gene: TRBV7-8; clone size: .
CDR3 protein: CASSLDGTGPYEQYF; CDR3 DNA: TGCGCCAGCAGCTTGGACGGGACAGGGCCCTACGAGCAGTACTTC; D gene: TRBD1; J gene: TRBJ2-7; V gene: TRBV5-1; clone size: .
CDR3 protein: CASSPNRDPPETQYF; CDR3 DNA: TGTGCCAGCTCACCGAACAGGGACCCCCCAGAGACCCAGTACTTC; D gene: .; J gene: TRBJ2-5; V gene: TRBV18; clone size: .
CDR3 protein: CASTEGWSSGNTIYF; CDR3 DNA: TGTGCCAGCACGGAGGGCTGGAGCTCTGGAAACACCATATATTTT; D gene: .; J gene: TRBJ1-3; V gene: TRBV2; clone size: once
CDR3 protein: CASSGGSGTGAFNYGYTF; CDR3 DNA: TGTGCCAGCAGCGGGGGATCCGGGACAGGGGCCTTTAACTATGGCTACACCTTC; D gene: TRBD1; J gene: TRBJ1-2; V gene: TRBV9; clone size: .
CDR3 protein: CSVDRDYGETQYF; CDR3 DNA: TGCAGCGTTGATCGGGACTATGGGGAGACCCAGTACTTC; D gene: TRBD2; J gene: TRBJ2-5; V gene: TRBV29-1; clone size: few
CDR3 protein: CASSSPQGERSYGYTF; CDR3 DNA: TGTGCCAGCAGCTCGCCACAGGGGGAGCGGAGCTATGGCTACACCTTC; D gene: TRBD1; J gene: TRBJ1-2; V gene: TRBV9; clone size: .
CDR3 protein: CASSRALQGARLAFF; CDR3 DNA: TGTGCCAGCAGCCGCGCCTTACAGGGGGCCAGGTTGGCTTTCTTT; D gene: TRBD1; J gene: TRBJ1-1; V gene: TRBV7-8; clone size: .
CDR3 protein: CASSPPGTGGTDTQYF; CDR3 DNA: TGTGCCAGCAGCCCCCCAGGGACAGGGGGCACAGATACGCAGTATTTT; D gene: TRBD1; J gene: TRBJ2-3; V gene: TRBV5-4; clone size: .
CDR3 protein: CSVERAGGTEAFF; CDR3 DNA: TGCAGCGTTGAACGGGCAGGGGGCACTGAAGCTTTCTTT; D gene: TRBD1; J gene: TRBJ1-1; V gene: TRBV29-1; clone size: once
CDR3 protein: CASSPRTGLSGEQYF; CDR3 DNA: TGTGCCAGTAGTCCCAGGACAGGGCTTTCAGGCGAGCAGTACTTC; D gene: TRBD1; J gene: TRBJ2-7; V gene: TRBV19; clone size: .
CDR3 protein: CASSQTSGQQETQYF; CDR3 DNA: TGTGCCAGCAGCCAAACTAGCGGGCAGCAAGAGACCCAGTACTTC; D gene: TRBD2; J gene: TRBJ2-5; V gene: TRBV4-2; clone size: .
CDR3 protein: CASSILWTGGNYGYTF; CDR3 DNA: TGTGCCAGCAGCATACTCTGGACAGGGGGGAACTATGGCTACACCTTC; D gene: TRBD1; J gene: TRBJ1-2; V gene: TRBV7-9; clone size: .
CDR3 protein: CASSERNSNTGELFF; CDR3 DNA: TGCGCCAGCAGCGAAAGAAACTCGAACACCGGGGAGCTGTTTTTT; D gene: .; J gene: TRBJ2-2; V gene: TRBV5-1; clone size: once
CDR3 protein: CASSQGQAAYEQYF; CDR3 DNA: TGTGCCAGCAGCCAGGGACAGGCTGCCTACGAGCAGTACTTC; D gene: TRBD1; J gene: TRBJ2-7; V gene: TRBV7-2; clone size: .
CDR3 protein: CASSSGPYEQYF; CDR3 DNA: TGTGCCAGCAGCTCAGGGCCTTACGAGCAGTACTTC; D gene: .; J gene: TRBJ2-7; V gene: TRBV7-8; clone size: .
CDR3 protein: CASSFGLAGGLSSYNEQFF; CDR3 DNA: TGCGCCAGCAGCTTTGGACTAGCGGGAGGCTTGAGCTCCTACAATGAGCAGTTCTTC; D gene: TRBD2; J gene: TRBJ2-1; V gene: TRBV5-1; clone size: .
CDR3 protein: CSAVGLAGGNNEQFF; CDR3 DNA: TGCAGCGCAGTGGGACTAGCGGGAGGGAACAATGAGCAGTTCTTC; D gene: TRBD2; J gene: TRBJ2-1; V gene: TRBV29-1; clone size: .
CDR3 protein: CASSSHPQVPQETQYF; CDR3 DNA: TGTGCCAGCAGCTCCCACCCACAAGTTCCCCAAGAGACCCAGTACTTC; D gene: .; J gene: TRBJ2-5; V gene: TRBV7-6; clone size: .
CDR3 protein: CASSQHRDRGYEQYF; CDR3 DNA: TGCGCCAGCAGCCAGCACCGGGACAGGGGCTACGAGCAGTACTTC; D gene: TRBD1; J gene: TRBJ2-7; V gene: TRBV4-3; clone size: once
CDR3 protein: CASSPNGGHTEAFF; CDR3 DNA: TGTGCCAGCTCACCCAACGGCGGGCACACTGAAGCTTTCTTT; D gene: .; J gene: TRBJ1-1; V gene: TRBV18; clone size: .
CDR3 protein: CASSVEETSRPIF; CDR3 DNA: TGTGCCAGCAGCGTAGAGGAAACTAGTCGCCCTATTTTT; D gene: .; J gene: TRBJ2-2; V gene: TRBV9; clone size: .
CDR3 protein: CASSGDSGNTIYF; CDR3 DNA: TGTGCCAGCAGCGGAGACTCTGGAAACACCATATATTTT; D gene: .; J gene: TRBJ1-3; V gene: TRBV28; clone size: once
CDR3 protein: CAWSKGLAESNEQFF; CDR3 DNA: TGTGCCTGGAGTAAAGGGCTAGCCGAGAGTAATGAGCAGTTCTTC; D gene: .; J gene: TRBJ2-1; V gene: TRBV30; clone size: .
CDR3 protein: CASSQSLNTEAFF; CDR3 DNA: TGTGCCAGCAGCCAAAGTCTAAACACTGAAGCTTTCTTT; D gene: .; J gene: TRBJ1-1; V gene: TRBV3-1/TRBV3-2; clone size: .
CDR3 protein: CASSLEAGGRGETQYF; CDR3 DNA: TGTGCCAGCAGCTTAGAAGCGGGAGGGAGGGGGGAGACCCAGTACTTC; D gene: TRBD2; J gene: TRBJ2-5; V gene: TRBV7-2; clone size: .
CDR3 protein: CASSRGLAGGSSYNEQFF; CDR3 DNA: TGTGCCAGCAGCCGGGGACTAGCGGGAGGGAGCTCCTACAATGAGCAGTTCTTC; D gene: TRBD2; J gene: TRBJ2-1; V gene: TRBV5-4; clone size: .
CDR3 protein: CASSFTPGLAGGPGEQYF; CDR3 DNA: TGTGCCAGCAGTTTTACCCCGGGACTAGCGGGAGGGCCGGGAGAGCAGTACTTC; D gene: TRBD2; J gene: TRBJ2-7; V gene: TRBV13; clone size: .
CDR3 protein: CASSVLTSGSEQFF; CDR3 DNA: TGTGCCAGCAGCGTACTGACTAGCGGGTCCGAGCAGTTCTTC; D gene: TRBD2; J gene: TRBJ2-1; V gene: TRBV9; clone size: .
CDR3 protein: CASSQLAGGTGELFF; CDR3 DNA: TGTGCCAGCAGCCAACTAGCGGGCGGCACCGGGGAGCTGTTTTTT; D gene: TRBD2; J gene: TRBJ2-2; V gene: TRBV11-2; clone size: .